These 17 T cell receptor beta chains were all obtained from the same sample, sequenced in a study of blood T cell repertoires in COVID-19. The repertoire was sequenced with immunoSEQ multiplex PCR; TCRdb's copy has only in-frame clones and lacks some. The sample has over 350,000 clones; 87% are singletons. The specimen sequenced was PBMCs or T cells enriched from blood (not recorded which). These receptors were collected from a woman younger than 35 with acute COVID-19.

The genes are TRBV18 and TRBJ1-1, with a possible D match to TRBD1 (6 bases). Trimming cost V 1 base and J 3 bases, with 12 bases left between them. The germline V gene encodes CDR1 KGHSH and CDR2 LQKENI. CDR3 length equals 15 residues. The CDR3 DNA reads as TGTGCCAGCTCACCACGGCAGGGGCGATACACTGAAGCTTTCTTT. It encodes CASSPRQGRYTEAFF.

To note about this clone: Additional DNA sequences in this sample encode the identical CDR3. For the CDR3, the DNA is TGTGCCAGTAGTATGGGGGGCACTGAAGCTTTCTTT. It translates to CASSMGGTEAFF. The chain carries TRBV19 and TRBJ1-1; D might be TRBD1 (5 bases). Trimming removed 3 bases at V and 4 bases at J, with 6 bases between. The CDR3 has 12 amino acids. Germline CDR1 LNHDA, CDR2 SQIVND (reference sequence).

CDR3 region: CATSRDPKIQDHSYNEQFF. The CDR3 DNA reads as TGTGCCACCAGCAGAGATCCCAAAATTCAGGATCACTCCTACAATGAGCAGTTCTTC. This chain uses TRBV15 with TRBJ2-1, with D unclear. Germline assignment: CDR1 LNHNV and CDR2 YYDKDF (reference sequence). The CDR3 length is 19 residues. The V end lost 0 bases, the J end lost 0 bases, and 18 bases lay between the germline ends.

This chain links TRBV6-5 with TRBJ1-1; no firm D call. The CDR3 loop spans 15 amino acids. Per germline, CDR1 MNHEY and CDR2 SVGAGI. Trimming removed 7 bases at V and 4 bases at J, with 19 bases between. This CDR3 reads CASTTRDAVATEAFF. The CDR3 DNA reads as TGTGCCAGCACCACCCGGGATGCAGTGGCCACTGAAGCTTTCTTT.

The V and J genes are TRBV5-6 and TRBJ2-7, with D possibly matching TRBD1 (6 bases). The CDR3 has 15 residues. The V gene's germline CDR1 is SGHDT and CDR2 YYEEEE. Trimming shortened V by 0 bases and J by 0 bases, and 10 bases separated the two germline ends. The CDR3 DNA follows: TGTGCCAGCAGCTTGGAAGCAGGGGTCTCCTACGAGCAGTACTTC. This codes for CASSLEAGVSYEQYF. The whole variable domain, filled in from reference TRBV5-6 and TRBJ2-7, reads DAGVTQSPTHLIKTRGQQVTLRCSPKSGHDTVSWYQQALGQGPQFIFQYYEEEERQRGNFPDRFSGHQFPNYSSELNVNALLLGDSALYLCASSLEAGVSYEQYFGPGTRLTVT.

V is TRBV3-1 (or the pseudogene TRBV3-2) and J is TRBJ2-5; D is perhaps TRBD2 (5 bases). The CDR3 covers 14 residues. Germline CDR1 is LGHDT and CDR2 is YNNKEL (reference sequence). V was trimmed by 2 bases and J by 2 bases, leaving 9 bases between them. Written as DNA, the CDR3 is TGTGCCAGCAGCCAACTCAGCGGACAAGAGACCCAGTACTTC. Translating gives CASSQLSGQETQYF.

J is TRBJ1-2 and V is TRBV7-2; TRBD1 matches at 10 bases. CDR3 length: 16 residues. Unmatched junction bases numbered 5, after V lost 1 base and J lost 3 bases. Looked up from germline, CDR1 is SGHTA and CDR2 is FQGNSA. The CDR3 loop reads CASSLGPGTGDYGYTF. The CDR3 nucleotides read TGTGCCAGCAGCTTAGGCCCCGGGACAGGGGACTATGGCTACACCTTC.

On this clone itself: The germline gene is not matched at one end of the junction; a read error may be the cause. CDR3 sequence: CASSLEGGGNTIYF. As DNA, the CDR3 is TGTGCCAGTAGTTTAGAGGGAGGAGGAAACACCATATATTTT. V gene TRBV19 combines with J gene TRBJ1-3; D call uncertain. The CDR3 length is 14 residues. Germline values: CDR1 LNHDA, CDR2 SQIVND (reference sequence). Together with reference TRBV19 and TRBJ1-3, the CDR3 gives the full variable domain: DGGITQSPKYLFRKEGQNVTLSCEQNLNHDAMYWYRQDPGQGLRLIYYSQIVNDFQKGDIAEGYSVSREKKESFPLTVTSAQKNPTAFYLCASSLEGGGNTIYFGEGSWLTVV.

The chain employs TRBV28 and TRBJ2-1; a weak D match, TRBD2 (5 bases). The V and J ends lost 4 bases and 1 base respectively, with 11 bases between them. The germline gives CDR1 MDHEN, CDR2 SYDVKM. The CDR3 contains 15 residues. The CDR3 DNA sequence: TGTGCCAGCAGTTACGGACGGGGATCCTACAATGAGCAGTTCTTC. Encoded protein: CASSYGRGSYNEQFF.

The V call is TRBV5-4, the J call TRBJ1-6; D might be TRBD1 (6 bases). V lost 4 bases, J lost 4 bases, and 12 bases lay in between. The length of the CDR3 is 15 residues. Germline CDR1 is SGHNT and CDR2 is YYREEE (reference sequence). The CDR3 bases are TGTGCCAGCAGCCCGGGGGGGCCTTATAATTCACCCCTCCACTTT. Protein product: CASSPGGPYNSPLHF.

The V and J genes are TRBV19 and TRBJ1-1; maybe TRBD1 (5 bases). The CDR3 is 14 residues long. V was clipped by 5 bases and J by 0 bases, with 10 bases between them. Germline lookup yields CDR1 LNHDA and CDR2 SQIVND (reference sequence). The CDR3 here is CASSAGRMNTEAFF. The CDR3 DNA sequence: TGTGCCAGTAGTGCGGGACGGATGAACACTGAAGCTTTCTTT.

The chain recombines TRBV4-3 with TRBJ1-1, with 10 nucleotides matching TRBD1. The V gene end was trimmed by 4 bases and the J gene end by 0 bases; junction bases not matched to a gene: 11. The CDR3 length is 18 residues. The germline V gene has CDR1 LGHNA and CDR2 YSLEER. The CDR3 nucleotides are TGCGCCAGCAGCCTCTTTTCCGGGACAGGGGTATTGAACACTGAAGCTTTCTTT. The encoded protein is CASSLFSGTGVLNTEAFF.

This clone was seen more than once but under ten times. The CDR3 coding sequence is TGTGCCAGCAGTCAACTAGCGGGGGGGCCCCCAGATACGCAGTATTTT. Amino acids: CASSQLAGGPPDTQYF. The V gene is TRBV7-2, the J gene TRBJ2-3, with 13 bases lining up with TRBD2. Germline V gene data show CDR1 as SGHTA and CDR2 as FQGNSA. The CDR3 has 16 residues. V trimming: 6 bases; J trimming: 4 bases; junction bases outside the gene matches: 7.

As for this clone: Its ends do not fully match the called genes, so a read error is possible. The gene calls are TRBV15 and TRBJ2-4; 7 bases line up with TRBD1. The CDR3 length is 15 residues. Germline V gene lookup returns CDR1 LNHNV and CDR2 YYDKDF (reference sequence). The CDR3 loop reads CATSRGGTAENIQYF. CDR3 DNA: TGTGCCACCAGCAGAGGGGGGACAGCCGAAAACATTCAGTACTTC. Complete variable domain (other parts from reference TRBV15 and TRBJ2-4): DAMVIQNPRYQVTQFGKPVTLSCSQTLNHNVMYWYQQKSSQAPKLLFHYYDKDFNNEADTPDNFQSRRPNTSFCFLDIRSPGLGDTAMYLCATSRGGTAENIQYFGAGTRLSVL.

This chain uses TRBV28 with TRBJ2-5, with 8 bases aligning to TRBD1. Trimming at V came to 5 bases and at J to 1 base, leaving 9 bases not matched to a gene. The CDR3 consists of 16 residues. The germline gives CDR1 MDHEN, CDR2 SYDVKM. DNA for the CDR3: TGTGCCAGCAGTATTGGACAGGGCCTGAGCCAAGAGACCCAGTACTTC. Amino acid sequence: CASSIGQGLSQETQYF.

The V and J genes are TRBV14 and TRBJ1-2; D is unresolved. Deletions cut 1 base from V and 8 bases from J, with 11 bases between. The V gene's germline CDR1 is SGHDN and CDR2 FVKESK. The CDR3 length is 13 residues. This CDR3 is CASSQGRRVGYTF. The CDR3 DNA follows: TGTGCCAGCAGCCAAGGGAGGCGGGTAGGCTACACCTTC.

A few counts support this clone. The chain uses TRBV19 and TRBJ2-7; D ambiguous. CDR3 length: 13 amino acids. CDR1 and CDR2 (germline): LNHDA, SQIVND (reference sequence). Between the trimmed V and J ends, which lost 6 bases and 1 base, there was a span of 10 bases. CDR3 sequence: CASRAQVSYEQYF. The CDR3 DNA reads TGTGCCAGTAGAGCCCAGGTATCCTACGAGCAGTACTTC.